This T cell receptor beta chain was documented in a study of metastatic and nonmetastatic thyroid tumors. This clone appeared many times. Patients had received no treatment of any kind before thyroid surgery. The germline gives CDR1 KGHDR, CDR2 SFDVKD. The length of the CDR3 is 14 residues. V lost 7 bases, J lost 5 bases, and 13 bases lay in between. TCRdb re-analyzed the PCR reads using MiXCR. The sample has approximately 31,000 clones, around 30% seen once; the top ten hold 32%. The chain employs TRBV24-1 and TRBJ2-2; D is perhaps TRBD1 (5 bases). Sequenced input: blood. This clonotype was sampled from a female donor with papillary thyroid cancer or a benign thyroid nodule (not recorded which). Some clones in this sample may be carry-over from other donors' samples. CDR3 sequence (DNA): TGTGCCACCAGAGCAGGGCAAATGACCGGGGAGCTGTTTTTT. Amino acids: CATRAGQMTGELFF.